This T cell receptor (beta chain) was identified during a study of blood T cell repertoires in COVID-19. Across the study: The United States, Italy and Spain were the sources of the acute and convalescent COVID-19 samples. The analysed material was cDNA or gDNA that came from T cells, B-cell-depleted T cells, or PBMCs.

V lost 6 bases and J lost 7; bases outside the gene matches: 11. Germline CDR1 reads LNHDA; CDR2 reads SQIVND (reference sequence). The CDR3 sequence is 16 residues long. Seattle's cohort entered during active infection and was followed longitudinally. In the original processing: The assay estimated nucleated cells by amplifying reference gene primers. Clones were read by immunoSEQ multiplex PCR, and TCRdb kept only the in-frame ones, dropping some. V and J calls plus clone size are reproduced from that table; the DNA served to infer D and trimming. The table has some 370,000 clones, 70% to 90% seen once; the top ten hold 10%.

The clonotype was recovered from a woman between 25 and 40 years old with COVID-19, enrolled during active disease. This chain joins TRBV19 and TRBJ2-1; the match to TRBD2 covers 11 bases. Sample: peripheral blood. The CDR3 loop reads CASSHLSGGGKNEQFF. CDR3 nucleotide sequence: TGTGCCAGTAGCCACCTTAGCGGGGGGGGAAAAAATGAGCAGTTCTTC.